The rows below give T cell receptor beta chains drawn from one sample of a study of cytomegalovirus exposure and HLA in healthy donors. Clones were read by immunoSEQ multiplex PCR, and TCRdb kept only the in-frame ones, dropping some. The sample shows 210,000 or so clones, more than 75% of them seen only once. Sequences were obtained from PBMCs. Receptors were obtained from a human donor in good health. Each CDR3 is given with its conserved first and last residue. The D gene is left open where the match is weak. Clone sizes are given selectively: once, few, many, or a class where the clone is expanded.

clone_size	d_call	v_call	j_call	cdr3_aa	cdr3_nt
-	TRBD1	TRBV18	TRBJ1-4	CASSPIRGTGEKLFF	TGTGCCAGCTCACCTATCAGGGGGACTGGGGAAAAACTGTTTTTT
-	TRBD2	TRBV6-5	TRBJ2-1	CASSYGLADTYNEQFF	TGTGCCAGCAGTTACGGACTAGCGGACACCTACAATGAGCAGTTCTTC
-	TRBD1	TRBV7-9	TRBJ1-2	CSSSFGQGAYGYTF	TGTTCCAGCAGCTTTGGGCAGGGGGCCTATGGCTACACCTTC
-	TRBD2	TRBV4-1	TRBJ2-7	CASSRAPPGTSGTYEQYF	TGCGCCAGCAGCCGAGCACCCCCCGGGACTAGCGGGACCTACGAGCAGTACTTC
few	TRBD1	TRBV5-8	TRBJ1-2	CASSPQGAHGYTF	TGTGCCAGCAGCCCACAGGGGGCCCATGGCTACACCTTC
-	TRBD1	TRBV18	TRBJ1-1	CASSTGTDLNTEAFF	TGTGCCAGCTCAACCGGGACAGACTTAAACACTGAAGCTTTCTTT
-	-	TRBV6-5	TRBJ2-2	CASKPGVPGELFF	TGTGCCAGCAAACCAGGGGTCCCCGGGGAGCTGTTTTTT
-	TRBD1	TRBV6-1	TRBJ2-7	CASSDPGTGRYEQYF	TGTGCCAGCAGTGATCCCGGGACAGGGAGGTACGAGCAGTACTTC
-	TRBD1	TRBV6-5	TRBJ2-7	CASSLPGQGYYEQYF	TGTGCCAGCAGTCTGCCGGGACAGGGATACTACGAGCAGTACTTC
few	-	TRBV27	TRBJ1-5	CASSFGGNQPQHF	TGTGCCAGCAGTTTCGGAGGAAATCAGCCCCAGCATTTT
-	TRBD1	TRBV28	TRBJ1-1	CASSRTGGWEAFF	TGTGCCAGCAGCCGAACAGGGGGCTGGGAAGCTTTCTTT
-	TRBD2	TRBV6-4	TRBJ2-6	CASSTGGSGANVLTF	TGTGCCAGCAGTACGGGGGGCTCTGGGGCCAACGTCCTGACTTTC
-	TRBD2	TRBV7-8	TRBJ2-7	CASIAGGGSEQYF	TGTGCCAGCATCGCGGGGGGGGGCTCCGAGCAGTACTTC
few	-	TRBV9	TRBJ2-1	CASSFYLDSYNEQFF	TGTGCCAGCAGCTTCTATTTAGACTCCTACAATGAGCAGTTCTTC
-	TRBD2	TRBV7-9	TRBJ2-1	CASRSTSGRWDEQFF	TGTGCCAGCAGATCGACTAGCGGGAGGTGGGATGAGCAGTTCTTC
-	TRBD1	TRBV6-5	TRBJ1-5	CASSGTGLNQPQHF	TGTGCCAGCAGCGGGACAGGCCTCAATCAGCCCCAGCATTTT
-	TRBD2	TRBV9	TRBJ2-1	CASSVPRTSSVRVDEQFF	TGTGCCAGCAGCGTCCCCCGGACTAGCTCGGTCAGGGTTGATGAGCAGTTCTTC
-	-	TRBV18	TRBJ2-7	CASSPAEYSSYEQYF	TGTGCCAGCTCACCCGCCGAGTACAGCTCCTACGAGCAGTACTTC
-	TRBD2	TRBV11-3	TRBJ2-3	CASSSRIAGGTDTQYF	TGTGCCAGCAGCTCCAGAATAGCGGGAGGGACAGATACGCAGTATTTT